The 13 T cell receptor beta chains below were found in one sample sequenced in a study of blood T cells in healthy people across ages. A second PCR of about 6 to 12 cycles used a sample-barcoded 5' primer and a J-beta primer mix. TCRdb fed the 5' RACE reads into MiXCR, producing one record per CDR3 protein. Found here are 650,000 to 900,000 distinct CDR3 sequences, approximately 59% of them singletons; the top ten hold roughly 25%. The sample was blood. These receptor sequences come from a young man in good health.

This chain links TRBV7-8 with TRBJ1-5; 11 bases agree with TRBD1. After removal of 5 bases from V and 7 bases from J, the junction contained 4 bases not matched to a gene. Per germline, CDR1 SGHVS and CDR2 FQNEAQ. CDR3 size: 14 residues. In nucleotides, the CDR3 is TGTGCCAGCAGCGGGACAGGGGGTTTGCAGCCCCAGCATTTT. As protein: CASSGTGGLQPQHF.

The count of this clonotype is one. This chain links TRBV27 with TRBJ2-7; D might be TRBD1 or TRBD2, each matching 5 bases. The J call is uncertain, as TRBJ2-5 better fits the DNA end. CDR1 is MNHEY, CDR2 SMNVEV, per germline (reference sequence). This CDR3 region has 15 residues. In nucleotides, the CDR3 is TGTGCCAGCAGTCCCACGCCGGGGCGCCGGGAGACCCAGTACTTC. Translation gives CASSPTPGRRETQYF.

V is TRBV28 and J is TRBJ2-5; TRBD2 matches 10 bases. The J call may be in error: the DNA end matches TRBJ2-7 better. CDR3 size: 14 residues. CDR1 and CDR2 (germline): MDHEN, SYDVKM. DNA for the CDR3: TGTGCCAGCGCCTCCCTAGCGGGGGTTGGCGAGCAGTACTTC. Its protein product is CASASLAGVGEQYF.

Written as DNA, the CDR3 is TGTGCCTCCAGGACGGCTACAGATACGCAGTATTTT. Protein product: CASRTATDTQYF. This sequence joins TRBV10-3 and TRBJ2-3; D is uncertain. Trimming cost V 11 bases and J 3 bases, with 12 bases left between them. This CDR3 is 12 amino acids long. Germline V gives CDR1 ENHRY, CDR2 SYGVKD.

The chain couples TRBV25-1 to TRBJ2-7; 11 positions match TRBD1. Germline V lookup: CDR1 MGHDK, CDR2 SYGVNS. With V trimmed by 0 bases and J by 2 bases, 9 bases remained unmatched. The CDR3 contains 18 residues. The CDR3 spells CASSEYRFMDRGPYEQYF. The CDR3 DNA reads TGTGCCAGCAGTGAATATCGGTTCATGGACAGGGGGCCCTACGAGCAGTACTTC.

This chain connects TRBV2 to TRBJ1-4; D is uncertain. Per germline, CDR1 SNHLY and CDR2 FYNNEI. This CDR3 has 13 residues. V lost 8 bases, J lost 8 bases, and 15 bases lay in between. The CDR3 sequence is CASGLEWAEKLFF. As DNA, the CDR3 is TGTGCCAGCGGCCTGGAATGGGCCGAAAAACTGTTTTTT.

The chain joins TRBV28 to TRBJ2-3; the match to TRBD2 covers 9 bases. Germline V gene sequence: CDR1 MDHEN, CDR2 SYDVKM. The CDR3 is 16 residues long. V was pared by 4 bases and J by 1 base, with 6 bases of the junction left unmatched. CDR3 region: CASSSHSSGGTDTQYF. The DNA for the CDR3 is TGTGCCAGCAGTTCACATTCTAGCGGGGGCACAGATACGCAGTATTTT.

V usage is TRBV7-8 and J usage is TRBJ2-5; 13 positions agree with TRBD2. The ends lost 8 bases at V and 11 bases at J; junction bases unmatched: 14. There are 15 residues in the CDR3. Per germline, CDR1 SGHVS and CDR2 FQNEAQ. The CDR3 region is CASSPGLAGVVVQYF. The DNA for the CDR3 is TGTGCCAGCTCACCCGGACTAGCGGGGGTCGTGGTGCAGTACTTC.

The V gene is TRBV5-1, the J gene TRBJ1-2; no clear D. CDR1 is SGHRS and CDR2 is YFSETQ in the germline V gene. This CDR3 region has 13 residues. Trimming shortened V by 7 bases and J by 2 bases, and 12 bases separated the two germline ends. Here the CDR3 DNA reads TGCGCCAGCTCGGACCGGATCAACTATGGCTACACCTTC. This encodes CASSDRINYGYTF. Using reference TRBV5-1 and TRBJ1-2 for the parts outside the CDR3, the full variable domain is KAGVTQTPRYLIKTRGQQVTLSCSPISGHRSVSWYQQTPGQGLQFLFEYFSETQRNKGNFPGRFSGRQFSNSRSEMNVSTLELGDSALYLCASSDRINYGYTFGSGTRLTVV.

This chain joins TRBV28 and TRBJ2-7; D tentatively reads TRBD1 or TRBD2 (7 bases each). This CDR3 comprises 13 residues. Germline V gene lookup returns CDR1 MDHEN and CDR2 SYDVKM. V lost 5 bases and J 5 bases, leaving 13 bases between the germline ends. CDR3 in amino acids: CASSRGGGNEQYF. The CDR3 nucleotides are TGTGCCAGCAGTCGGGGAGGGGGCAACGAGCAGTACTTC.

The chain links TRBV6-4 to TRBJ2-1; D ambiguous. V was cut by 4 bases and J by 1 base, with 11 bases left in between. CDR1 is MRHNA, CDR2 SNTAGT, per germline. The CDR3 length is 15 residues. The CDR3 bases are TGTGCCAGCAGTGCCCGGGCCGGGTCCTACAATGAGCAGTTCTTC. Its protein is CASSARAGSYNEQFF.

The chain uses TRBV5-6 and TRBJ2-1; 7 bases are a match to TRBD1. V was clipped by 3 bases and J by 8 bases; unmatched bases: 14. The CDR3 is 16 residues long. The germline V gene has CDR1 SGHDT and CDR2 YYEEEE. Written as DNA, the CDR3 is TGTGCCAGCAGCTCCGCCGACAGGGCCCGTCCTGATGAGCAGTTCTTC. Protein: CASSSADRARPDEQFF.

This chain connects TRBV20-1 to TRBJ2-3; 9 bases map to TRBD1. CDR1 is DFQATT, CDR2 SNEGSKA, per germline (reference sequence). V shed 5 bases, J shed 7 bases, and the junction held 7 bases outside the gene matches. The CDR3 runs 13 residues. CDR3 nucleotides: TGCAGTGCTGGGGGACAGGGCACCCATACGCAGTATTTT. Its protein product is CSAGGQGTHTQYF.